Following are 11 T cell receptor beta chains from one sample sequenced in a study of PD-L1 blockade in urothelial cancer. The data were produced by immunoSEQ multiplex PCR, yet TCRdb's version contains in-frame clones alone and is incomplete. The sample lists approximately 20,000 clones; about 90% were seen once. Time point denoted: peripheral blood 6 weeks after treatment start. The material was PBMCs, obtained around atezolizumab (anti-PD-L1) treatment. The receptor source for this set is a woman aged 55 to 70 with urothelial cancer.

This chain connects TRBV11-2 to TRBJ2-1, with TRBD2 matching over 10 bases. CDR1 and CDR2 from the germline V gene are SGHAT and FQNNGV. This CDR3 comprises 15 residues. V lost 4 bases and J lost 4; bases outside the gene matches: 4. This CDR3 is CASSSLAGPYNEQFF. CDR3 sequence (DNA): TGTGCCAGCAGCTCACTAGCGGGACCTTACAATGAGCAGTTCTTC.

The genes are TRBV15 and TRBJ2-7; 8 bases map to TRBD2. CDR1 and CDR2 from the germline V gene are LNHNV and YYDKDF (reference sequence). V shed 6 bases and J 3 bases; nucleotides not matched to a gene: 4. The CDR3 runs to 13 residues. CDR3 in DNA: TGTGCCACCAGTGCTAGCGGGTACTACGAGCAGTACTTC. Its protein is CATSASGYYEQYF. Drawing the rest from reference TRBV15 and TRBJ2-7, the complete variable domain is DAMVIQNPRYQVTQFGKPVTLSCSQTLNHNVMYWYQQKSSQAPKLLFHYYDKDFNNEADTPDNFQSRRPNTSFCFLDIRSPGLGDTAMYLCATSASGYYEQYFGPGTRLTVT.

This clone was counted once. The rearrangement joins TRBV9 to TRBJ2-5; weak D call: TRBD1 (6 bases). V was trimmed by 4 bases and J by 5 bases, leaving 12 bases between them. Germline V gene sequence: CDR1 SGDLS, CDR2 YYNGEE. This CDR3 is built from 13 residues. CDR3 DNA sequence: TGTGCCAGCAGCTCAGGGGTTCGGGAGACCCAGTACTTC. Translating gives CASSSGVRETQYF.

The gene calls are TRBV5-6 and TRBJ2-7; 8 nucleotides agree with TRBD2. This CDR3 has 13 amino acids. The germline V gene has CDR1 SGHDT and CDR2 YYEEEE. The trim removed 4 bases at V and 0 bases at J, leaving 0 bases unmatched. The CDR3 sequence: CASSREGSYEQYF. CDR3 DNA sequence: TGTGCCAGCAGCCGGGAGGGCTCCTACGAGCAGTACTTC.

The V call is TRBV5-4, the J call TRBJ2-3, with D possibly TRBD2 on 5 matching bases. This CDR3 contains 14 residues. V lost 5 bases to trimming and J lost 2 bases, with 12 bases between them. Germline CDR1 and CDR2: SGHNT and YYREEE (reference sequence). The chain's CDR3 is CASRGVGNTDTQYF. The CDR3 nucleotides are TGTGCCAGCAGGGGAGTTGGCAACACAGATACGCAGTATTTT.

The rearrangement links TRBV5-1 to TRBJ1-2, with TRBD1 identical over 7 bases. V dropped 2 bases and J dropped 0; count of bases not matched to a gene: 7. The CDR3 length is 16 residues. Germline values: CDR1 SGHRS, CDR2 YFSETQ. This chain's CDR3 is CASSLVTGVANYGYTF. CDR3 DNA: TGCGCCAGCAGCTTAGTTACAGGGGTAGCTAACTATGGCTACACCTTC.

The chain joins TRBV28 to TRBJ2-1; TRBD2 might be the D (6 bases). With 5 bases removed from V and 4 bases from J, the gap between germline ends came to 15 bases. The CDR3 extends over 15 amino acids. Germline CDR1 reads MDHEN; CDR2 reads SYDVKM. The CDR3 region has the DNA TGTGCCAGCAGTCAGGGCGGGACCAGATACAATGAGCAGTTCTTC. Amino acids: CASSQGGTRYNEQFF.

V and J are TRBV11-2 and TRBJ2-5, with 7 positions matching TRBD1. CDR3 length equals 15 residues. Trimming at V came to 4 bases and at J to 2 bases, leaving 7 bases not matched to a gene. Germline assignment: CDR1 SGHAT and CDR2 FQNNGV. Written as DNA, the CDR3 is TGTGCCAGCAGCTCACAGGGGAATTTGCAAGAGACCCAGTACTTC. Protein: CASSSQGNLQETQYF.

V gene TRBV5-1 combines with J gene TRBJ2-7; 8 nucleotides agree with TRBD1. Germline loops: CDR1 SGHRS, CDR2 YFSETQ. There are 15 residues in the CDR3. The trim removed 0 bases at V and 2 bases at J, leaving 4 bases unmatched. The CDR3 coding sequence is TGCGCCAGCAGCTTGGGGGGACAGGCAGCCTACGAGCAGTACTTC. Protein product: CASSLGGQAAYEQYF.

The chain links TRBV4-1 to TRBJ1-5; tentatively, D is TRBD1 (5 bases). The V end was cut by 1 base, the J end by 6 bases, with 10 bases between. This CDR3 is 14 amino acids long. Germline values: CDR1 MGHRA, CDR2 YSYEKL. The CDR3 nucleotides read TGCGCCAGCAGCCAAGCGGGGGTTAGTCAGCCCCAGCATTTT. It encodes CASSQAGVSQPQHF.

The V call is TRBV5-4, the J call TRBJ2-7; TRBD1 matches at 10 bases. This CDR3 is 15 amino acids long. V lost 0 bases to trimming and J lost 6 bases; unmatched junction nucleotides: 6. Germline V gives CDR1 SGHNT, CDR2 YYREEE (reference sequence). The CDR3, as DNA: TGTGCCAGCAGCTTGGCCCCGGGACAGGGGTTCGAGCAGTACTTC. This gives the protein CASSLAPGQGFEQYF.